Included here is one T cell receptor (beta chain) sequence, with context. An end of the junction does not agree with germline; a read error may underlie this. These data are taken from a study of OX40 agonist ivuxolimab in advanced cancers. Study overall: Averaging 60 years in age, with a range of roughly 20 to 90, the cohort was about 85% male.

CDR1 and CDR2 (germline): MGHRA, YSYEKL. The CDR3 runs to 10 residues. Here immunoSEQ multiplex PCR was the method, and the copy in TCRdb shows in-frame clones only, minus some. The sample gives 65,000 to 90,000 clones, about 90% of which show up once; 8.4% is in the top ten. The chain recombines TRBV4-1 with TRBJ1-1; D is unresolved. Sequencing used CD4+ or CD8+ T cells sorted from blood, obtained in a trial of the OX40 agonist ivuxolimab. The clonotype originates from an adult with an advanced solid tumor such as melanoma, head and neck, liver or kidney cancer. The CDR3 bases are TGCGCCAGCAGCCCTCCCATCCGCTCCTTT. Its translation: CASSPPIRSF.